Below are 26 T cell receptor beta chains sequenced from a single sample in a study of cytomegalovirus exposure and HLA in healthy donors. Profiling relied on immunoSEQ multiplex PCR, and the TCRdb table lists in-frame clones only, not all of them. Altogether around 220,000 clones are present, about 86% being singletons, with the ten largest covering roughly 3%. Sequenced sample: PBMCs. These receptor sequences come from a woman between 18 and 29 years old in good health and CMV-seronegative.

J is TRBJ2-1 and V is TRBV9, with 8 nucleotides matching TRBD2. The CDR3 has 15 residues. V lost 1 base and J lost 5; bases outside the gene matches: 5. Germline CDR1 is SGDLS and CDR2 is YYNGEE. The CDR3 nucleotides read TGTGCCAGCAGCGTAAGTACTAGCGGAGACAATGAGCAGTTCTTC. Translated: CASSVSTSGDNEQFF.

This chain joins TRBV5-1 and TRBJ1-1, with D tentatively TRBD1 (5 bases). Germline-derived CDR1 and CDR2 are SGHRS and YFSETQ. The CDR3 is made up of 13 amino acids. Trimming cost V 2 bases and J 6 bases, with 11 bases left between them. CDR3 coding DNA: TGCGCCAGCAGCTTCTCCGGGGGGGCTGAAGCTTTCTTT. The encoded protein is CASSFSGGAEAFF.

The chain joins TRBV19 to TRBJ1-5; D gene ambiguous. The germline gives CDR1 LNHDA, CDR2 SQIVND (reference sequence). The CDR3 has 13 residues. Trimming removed 10 bases from V and 4 bases from J, with 14 bases in between. CDR3 nucleotide sequence: TGTGCCATCGCCCGGGGTATAAATCAGCCCCAGCATTTT. Its translation is CAIARGINQPQHF.

The chain joins TRBV2 to TRBJ2-1; 11 positions match TRBD2. This CDR3 spans 16 amino acids. The germline CDR1 and CDR2 sequences are SNHLY and FYNNEI. With 5 bases clipped from V and 3 bases from J, the junction kept 6 bases outside the gene matches. CDR3 bases: TGTGCCAGCAGTCTTTCCGGGACTAGCGGCTACAATGAGCAGTTCTTC. Its protein product is CASSLSGTSGYNEQFF.

The chain couples TRBV10-3 to TRBJ2-7; D gene uncertain. V was shortened by 4 bases and J by 6 bases, with 7 bases between the two germline ends. CDR1 and CDR2 from the germline V gene are ENHRY and SYGVKD. The CDR3 runs to 11 residues. CDR3 DNA: TGTGCCATCAGTGGTGGCAGCGAGCAGTACTTC. Translating gives CAISGGSEQYF.

The chain recombines TRBV10-3 with TRBJ2-2; 8 nucleotides agree with TRBD2. After removal of 0 bases from V and 8 bases from J, the junction contained 20 bases not matched to a gene. CDR3 length equals 20 residues. Germline loops: CDR1 ENHRY, CDR2 SYGVKD. CDR3 DNA sequence: TGTGCCATCAGTGAGTCGATGGTAGTCCGGAGCGGGAGAGTCACAGGGGAGCTGTTTTTT. Protein: CAISESMVVRSGRVTGELFF.

The chain is built from TRBV28 and TRBJ2-7; 9 bases line up with TRBD1. Trimming took 6 bases from V and 2 from J; bases not matched to a gene: 11. This CDR3 has 16 residues. CDR1 and CDR2 (germline): MDHEN, SYDVKM. This chain's CDR3 is CASSPTGGRRAYEQYF. The CDR3 nucleotides are TGTGCCAGCAGCCCTACAGGGGGCCGCCGAGCCTACGAGCAGTACTTC.

The rearrangement links TRBV1 to TRBJ1-5. TRBV1 is flagged as a pseudogene. This CDR3 comprises 11 residues. The CDR3 reads CTLGGGQPQHF. DNA of the CDR3: TGCACTTTGGGGGGTGGGCAGCCCCAGCATTTT.

This clone was observed a few times. The chain combines TRBV5-6 with TRBJ1-2, with D possibly TRBD1 on 6 matching bases. The germline CDR1 and CDR2 sequences are SGHDT and YYEEEE. The CDR3 totals 16 residues. The V and J ends lost 2 bases and 4 bases respectively, with 18 bases between them. DNA for the CDR3: TGTGCCAGCAGCTTAGGGGGACCCTCGTGGTTCTATGGCTACACCTTC. Translating gives CASSLGGPSWFYGYTF.

V and J are TRBV30 and TRBJ2-2; no firm D call. The CDR3 spans 16 residues. CDR1 and CDR2 from the germline V gene are GTSNPN and SVGIG (reference sequence). CDR3 sequence reads: CAVDASTLHLAGELFF. The CDR3 DNA is TGTGCGGTCGATGCTTCGACTCTACACTTAGCCGGGGAGCTGTTTTTT.

The count of this clone is one. The chain joins TRBV7-9 to TRBJ2-1; TRBD1 aligns across 7 bases. This CDR3 has 17 residues. Unmatched junction bases numbered 14, after V lost 3 bases and J lost 6 bases. Germline V lookup: CDR1 SEHNR, CDR2 FQNEAQ (reference sequence). CDR3 protein: CASSLRTPRGMSNEQFF. In nucleotides, the CDR3 is TGTGCCAGCAGCTTGCGGACCCCCAGGGGGATGAGCAATGAGCAGTTCTTC.

V is TRBV11-2 and J is TRBJ2-3; 7 bases are a match to TRBD1. With 5 bases clipped from V and 6 bases from J, the junction kept 14 bases outside the gene matches. This CDR3 spans 16 amino acids. Germline CDR1 SGHAT, CDR2 FQNNGV. The CDR3 bases are TGTGCCAGCAGCCCTAACGGGGACAGATATTTTGATACGCAGTATTTT. Translated, it gives CASSPNGDRYFDTQYF.

The chain combines TRBV10-3 with TRBJ2-7; D unclear. Germline values: CDR1 ENHRY, CDR2 SYGVKD. The length of the CDR3 is 13 residues. Deletions cut 3 bases from V and 3 bases from J, with 9 bases between. CDR3 bases: TGTGCCATCAGTGACCTCAATAGCTACGAGCAGTACTTC. This sequence encodes CAISDLNSYEQYF.

The chain recombines TRBV11-2 with TRBJ2-5; TRBD2 aligns across 12 bases. Germline V gene sequence: CDR1 SGHAT, CDR2 FQNNGV. The CDR3 extends over 17 amino acids. V shed 1 base, J shed 0 bases, and the junction held 3 bases outside the gene matches. CDR3 DNA sequence: TGTGCCAGCAGCTTAGCCCTAGCGGGAGGGAACCAAGAGACCCAGTACTTC. Its protein is CASSLALAGGNQETQYF.

A few counts support this clone. The chain carries TRBV18 and TRBJ2-7; 9 positions match TRBD1. The CDR3 has 16 residues. Germline V gene lookup returns CDR1 KGHSH and CDR2 LQKENI. The J segment lost 0 bases and the V segment lost 3 bases, leaving 6 bases of the junction unmatched. The CDR3 sequence: CASSPTGTGISYEQYF. CDR3 DNA sequence: TGTGCCAGCTCACCCACAGGGACAGGGATCTCCTACGAGCAGTACTTC.

A single count supports this clone. The chain has TRBV10-3 and TRBJ2-7; 7 nucleotides match TRBD1. V was pared by 4 bases and J by 0 bases, with 6 bases of the junction left unmatched. Per germline, CDR1 ENHRY and CDR2 SYGVKD. The CDR3 has 15 amino acids. CDR3 nucleotides: TGTGCCATCAGTGGGCAACAGGGGAGCTCCTACGAGCAGTACTTC. Translation: CAISGQQGSSYEQYF.

The chain has TRBV27 and TRBJ2-3, with D maybe TRBD1 (5 bases). V was cut by 5 bases and J by 5 bases, with 8 bases left in between. The CDR3 length is 12 residues. From germline, CDR1 is MNHEY and CDR2 SMNVEV (reference sequence). The DNA for the CDR3 is TGTGCCAGCAGTCACCAGGGAGATACGCAGTATTTT. As protein: CASSHQGDTQYF.

The chain employs TRBV28 and TRBJ2-2; 9 nucleotides line up with TRBD2. The CDR3 is 19 residues long. V was clipped by 4 bases and J by 1 base; unmatched bases: 13. CDR1 and CDR2 from the germline V gene are MDHEN and SYDVKM. The CDR3 here is CASSSLQLGTSRNTGELFF. CDR3 DNA sequence: TGTGCCAGCAGTTCCCTCCAATTAGGGACTAGCAGGAACACCGGGGAGCTGTTTTTT.

The chain recombines TRBV28 with TRBJ2-7, with 8 bases that match TRBD1. With 2 bases clipped from V and 3 bases from J, the junction kept 9 bases outside the gene matches. Germline CDR1 reads MDHEN; CDR2 reads SYDVKM. This CDR3 spans 16 amino acids. The CDR3 here is CASSLHLGQEIYEQYF. As DNA, the CDR3 is TGTGCCAGCAGTTTACACTTGGGACAGGAGATCTACGAGCAGTACTTC.

This clone was seen only once. The chain joins TRBV9 to TRBJ2-5; tentatively, D is TRBD2 (5 bases). Deletions cut 6 bases from V and 1 base from J, with 16 bases between. Germline-derived CDR1 and CDR2 are SGDLS and YYNGEE. This CDR3 has 15 amino acids. This CDR3 is CASNGAADFQETQYF. The CDR3 nucleotides read TGTGCCAGCAATGGAGCGGCTGACTTCCAAGAGACCCAGTACTTC.

The DNA of the CDR3 is TGTGCCAGCAGCCAAAGCAGAGCGGGAGGGTTCACAGATACGCAGTATTTT. Its protein is CASSQSRAGGFTDTQYF. The V call is TRBV14, the J call TRBJ2-3; the match to TRBD2 covers 10 bases. The CDR3 spans 17 residues. Germline trimming cut 2 bases from V and 2 bases from J; bases unmatched to any gene: 7. The germline CDR1 and CDR2 sequences are SGHDN and FVKESK.

The J gene is TRBJ2-3, the V gene TRBV9; TRBD2 might be the D (6 bases). CDR1 and CDR2 (germline): SGDLS, YYNGEE. This CDR3 comprises 16 residues. Between the trimmed V and J ends, which lost 3 bases and 1 base, there was a span of 15 bases. Here the CDR3 DNA reads TGTGCCAGCAGCGGCGGGCATAGCGGAGGCACAGATACGCAGTATTTT. Translation gives CASSGGHSGGTDTQYF.

The chain has TRBV5-4 and TRBJ1-4; TRBD1 aligns across 9 bases. V lost 4 bases to trimming and J lost 8 bases; unmatched junction nucleotides: 6. This CDR3 contains 14 residues. The germline V gene encodes CDR1 SGHNT and CDR2 YYREEE (reference sequence). This CDR3 reads CASSRPDRGEKLFF. The CDR3 nucleotides read TGTGCCAGCAGCCGGCCGGACAGGGGAGAAAAACTGTTTTTT.

V is TRBV19 and J is TRBJ2-7, with 7 bases lining up with TRBD1. The trim removed 6 bases at V and 4 bases at J, leaving 9 bases unmatched. The germline V gene has CDR1 LNHDA and CDR2 SQIVND (reference sequence). CDR3 length equals 14 residues. DNA for the CDR3: TGTGCCAGTAGCGGACTGGGACAGCCTTACGAGCAGTACTTC. Protein product: CASSGLGQPYEQYF.

This chain uses TRBV7-2 with TRBJ2-7; D perhaps matches TRBD2 (6 bases). The germline CDR1 and CDR2 sequences are SGHTA and FQGNSA. Trimming removed 1 base from V and 3 bases from J, with 13 bases in between. The CDR3 is 15 amino acids. In DNA form, the CDR3 reads TGTGCCAGCAGCTTAGTGACCGGGAGTCTCTACGAGCAGTACTTC. This codes for CASSLVTGSLYEQYF.

The chain uses TRBV7-2 and TRBJ1-5, with D possibly matching TRBD1 (5 bases). CDR1 is SGHTA and CDR2 is FQGNSA in the germline V gene. The CDR3 loop spans 15 amino acids. The V gene lost 2 bases and the J gene lost 2 bases, with 10 bases spanning the gap. The CDR3 loop is CASSLLREGNQPQHF. In DNA form, the CDR3 reads TGTGCCAGCAGCTTACTCAGGGAGGGCAATCAGCCCCAGCATTTT.